What follows describes a single T cell receptor beta chain. Its antigen is undetermined. The sample comes from a study of PD-1 blockade in classical Hodgkin lymphoma. Notes on the study in general: For complete responders, baseline diversity was comparable to that of newly diagnosed patients.

Every patient had relapsed following autologous stem cell transplantation, and cohorts differed in brentuximab vedotin exposure. The CDR3 is 20 amino acids. Germline V gene data show CDR1 as WSHSY and CDR2 as SAAADI. V shed 2 bases, J shed 2 bases, and the junction held 20 bases outside the gene matches. Using immunoSEQ multiplex PCR, the repertoire was profiled, and TCRdb retains in-frame clones only, with some absent. The sample comprises under 100,000 clones, around 90% of which are singletons, and roughly 3% rests with the top ten. The chain couples TRBV10-2 to TRBJ1-2; 7 bases map to TRBD1. This TCR was recovered from a human donor with classical Hodgkin lymphoma. This specimen was peripheral blood mononuclear cells (PBMCs), taken before the second cycle of nivolumab. The DNA of the CDR3 is TGCGCCAGCAGTGAGGGTGTATCTACAGGGGCAAGGAATGGGAACTATGGCTACACCTTC. Residues: CASSEGVSTGARNGNYGYTF.